A selection of T cell receptor beta chains follows, all from one sample in a study of tumor and adjacent non-tumor tissue in lung cancer. In TCRdb, the multiplex PCR reads were re-called with MiXCR into one record per CDR3 protein. The table has about 120,000 distinct CDR3 sequences, 66% seen once. The sample taken for sequencing was lung tumor tissue. Receptors originate from a man younger than 45 with non-small cell lung cancer. Both conserved end residues are part of each CDR3. D genes are given only for firm matches. Some rows have no size entry. The others give once, few or many, or a class for an expanded clone.

j_call d_call clone_size v_call cdr3_aa cdr3_nt
TRBJ2-3 . . TRBV4-1 CVSSQTRGTQYF TGCGTCAGCAGCCAGACCCGGGGTACCCAGTATTTT
TRBJ2-5 TRBD2 . TRBV5-4 CASSLGNAGGDQETQCF TGTGCCAGCAGCTTGGGAAACGCGGGGGGGGATCAAGAGACCCAGTGCTTC
TRBJ1-5 . . TRBV11-2 CAISPRGRPQHF TGTGCTATCAGCCCACGTGGACGGCCCCAGCATTTT
TRBJ2-3 . . TRBV6-2/TRBV6-3 CASSYSKGRQYF TGTGCCAGCAGTTACTCGAAGGGTAGGCAGTATTTT
TRBJ2-2 . . TRBV20-1 CSARDESRGNTGELFF TGCAGTGCTAGAGATGAAAGTCGGGGTAACACCGGGGAGCTGTTTTTT
TRBJ2-2 . few TRBV6-5 CVSSYSFGRNTGELFF TGTGTCAGCAGTTACTCGTTTGGCAGAAACACCGGGGAGCTGTTTTTT
TRBJ2-1 . many TRBV24-1 CATSDQKGVSYNEQFF TGTGCCACCAGTGATCAGAAGGGGGTTTCCTACAATGAGCAGTTCTTC
TRBJ2-5 . many TRBV6-2/TRBV6-3 CASTSGQGGSVTQYF TGTGCCAGCACCTCCGGGCAGGGGGGTTCCGTGACCCAGTACTTC
TRBJ2-3 TRBD2 few TRBV20-1 CSAASGGPPTDTRYF TGCAGTGCTGCTAGCGGGGGCCCCCCGACAGATACGCGGTATTTT
TRBJ1-6 . . TRBV20-1 CSARVLGRGDSPLHF TGCAGTGCTAGAGTACTCGGGAGAGGGGACTCACCCCTCCACTTT
TRBJ1-1 . . TRBV6-1 CASSEALLGSVVKTEAFF TGTGCCAGCAGTGAAGCGCTTCTGGGGTCCGTAGTGAAGACTGAAGCTTTCTTT
TRBJ1-4 . . TRBV12-3/TRBV12-4 CASGWGLYEKLFF TGTGCCAGCGGCTGGGGCCTGTATGAAAAACTGTTTTTT
TRBJ2-7 . once TRBV20-1 CSAGGSYDQYF TGCAGTGCTGGGGGGTCCTACGACCAGTACTTC
TRBJ2-5 TRBD1 many TRBV12-3/TRBV12-4 CASSLRGGVGETQYF TGTGCCAGCAGTTTACGAGGGGGCGTAGGGGAGACCCAGTACTTC
TRBJ2-7 TRBD1 . TRBV20-1 CSARQGYEQYF TGCAGTGCTCGACAGGGCTACGAGCAGTACTTC
TRBJ2-2 . . TRBV20-1 CTASAPQNTGELFF TGCACTGCTAGCGCCCCCCAGAACACCGGGGAGCTGTTTTTT
TRBJ2-5 . . TRBV6-1 CASSERFTVQGTQYF TGTGCCAGCAGTGAAAGATTCACAGTCCAAGGGACCCAGTACTTC
TRBJ1-2 TRBD1 . TRBV29-1 CSVESRVTGTDGYTF TGCAGCGTTGAATCCCGGGTGACAGGGACTGATGGCTACACCTTC
TRBJ2-7 . . TRBV20-1 CSAKLQGVGYEQYF TGCAGTGCTAAGCTTCAGGGAGTTGGCTACGAGCAGTACTTC
TRBJ2-1 TRBD2 . TRBV12-3/TRBV12-4 CAGSSGSVAGTNEQFF TGTGCCGGCAGTTCAGGTTCGGTAGCGGGGACGAATGAGCAGTTCTTC
TRBJ2-7 TRBD1 many TRBV12-3/TRBV12-4 CASTTGQGNYEQYF TGTGCCAGCACCACGGGACAGGGGAACTACGAGCAGTACTTC
TRBJ2-5 . . TRBV5-4 CASSLAGQKETQYF TGTGCCAGCAGCTTGGCCGGACAGAAAGAGACCCAGTACTTC
TRBJ2-2 . . TRBV6-5 CASSIPNIGELFF TGTGCCAGCAGTATCCCCAACATCGGGGAGCTGTTTTTT
TRBJ2-3 . . TRBV11-2 CASNLDLTIPADTQYF TGTGCCAGCAACTTAGATCTTACTATCCCCGCAGATACGCAGTACTTT
TRBJ2-1 TRBD2 few TRBV24-1 CATSDSTIWGGQFF TGTGCCACCAGTGACTCGACCATCTGGGGGGGGCAGTTCTTC
TRBJ1-2 . few TRBV5-1 CASSLGGGLYGYTF TGCGCCAGCAGCTTGGGGGGGGGCCTCTATGGCTACACCTTC
TRBJ2-3 . . TRBV7-8 CASSLGGLAGEAGTETQYF TGTGCCAGCAGCCTAGGGGGACTCGCGGGAGAGGCTGGGACAGAAACGCAGTATTTT
TRBJ2-7 . . TRBV29-1 CSIRGPFTYVQYF TGCAGCATACGGGGCCCCTTTACCTACGTGCAGTACTTC
TRBJ2-5 . medium-sized TRBV24-1 CATSDPQGGLQETQYF TGTGCCACCAGTGATCCGCAGGGAGGACTCCAAGAGACCCAGTACTTC